This record covers a single TCR beta chain. V was shortened by 2 bases and J by 6 bases, with 10 bases between the two germline ends. Germline V gene sequence: CDR1 SQVTM, CDR2 ANQGSEA. CDR3 length: 12 residues. This sample was taken from a study of blood T cell repertoires in COVID-19. Study as a whole: COVID-19 samples from acute and convalescent phases originated in the United States, Italy and Spain.

Data came from immunoSEQ multiplex PCR; TCRdb stores just in-frame clones and leaves some out. Among about 220,000 clones listed, 80% to 90% were seen once. The V call is TRBV29-1, the J call TRBJ2-5; D uncertain. The sequence came from a woman between 45 and 65 years old who had been exposed to COVID-19. Sequencing used PBMCs or T cells enriched from blood (not recorded which). CDR3 sequence: CSVESHAKTQYF. CDR3 sequence (DNA): TGCAGCGTTGAATCCCACGCGAAGACCCAGTACTTC.